The 18 T cell receptor beta chains in this list originate from one sample, sequenced in a study of shared clonotypes between healthy human individuals. Profiled with immunoSEQ multiplex PCR; TCRdb holds only in-frame clones, not every one. The table lists more than 2,000,000 clones, roughly 92% of them singletons. Sequenced sample: naive CD4+ T cells sorted from blood. As for subset: CD45RA+ positively selected. The receptors shown here come from a man between 18 and 35 years old in good health.

The chain couples TRBV7-3 to TRBJ2-5; no firm D call. Trimming took 4 bases from V and 5 from J, leaving 20 bases between them. Germline-derived CDR1 and CDR2 are SGHTA and FQGTGA. This CDR3 spans 16 amino acids. The CDR3 bases are TGTGCCAGCAGCTGCCTGGTCCACCCCCAGGAGGAGACCCAGTACTTC. It specifies CASSCLVHPQEETQYF. Full variable domain (remainder filled in from reference TRBV7-3 and TRBJ2-5): GAGVSQTPSNKVTEKGKYVELRCDPISGHTALYWYRQSLGQGPEFLIYFQGTGAADDSGLPNDRFFAVRPEGSVSTLKIQRTERGDSAVYLCASSCLVHPQEETQYFGPGTRLLVL.

The chain carries TRBV5-4 and TRBJ2-3; D uncertain. Per the germline V gene, CDR1 is SGHNT and CDR2 is YYREEE (reference sequence). Trimming took off 3 bases at V and 5 bases at J, with 7 bases between the two ends. The CDR3 consists of 12 residues. CDR3: CASSSPRDTQYF. The CDR3 DNA reads TGTGCCAGCAGCTCGCCCCGAGATACGCAGTATTTT.

V usage is TRBV6-5 and J usage is TRBJ1-1; D possibly corresponds to TRBD1 (6 bases). The V gene lost 7 bases and the J gene lost 4 bases, with 16 bases spanning the gap. The CDR3 runs 14 residues. Germline V gene data show CDR1 as MNHEY and CDR2 as SVGAGI. CDR3 residues: CASTLRGAGTEAFF. The DNA for the CDR3 is TGTGCCAGCACCTTACGGGGGGCGGGCACTGAAGCTTTCTTT.

This clone has only a few counts. At the DNA level, this CDR3 is encoded by other sequences in the same sample as well. V gene TRBV28 combines with J gene TRBJ1-2; D gene ambiguous. Trimming removed 4 bases from V and 4 bases from J, with 4 bases in between. Per the germline V gene, CDR1 is MDHEN and CDR2 is SYDVKM. This CDR3 has 11 residues. DNA of the CDR3: TGTGCCAGCAGTTCAGCCTATGGCTACACCTTC. It codes for CASSSAYGYTF.

V is TRBV28 and J is TRBJ1-2; 7 positions match TRBD1. CDR1 MDHEN and CDR2 SYDVKM come from the germline V gene. The CDR3 is 17 residues long. With 4 bases clipped from V and 0 bases from J, the junction kept 11 bases outside the gene matches. CDR3 sequence (DNA): TGTGCCAGCAGTTCCGGGACAGTGCCTTTAACTAACTATGGCTACACCTTC. Residues: CASSSGTVPLTNYGYTF.

For the CDR3, the DNA is TGCGCCAGCAGCCGTTTAATTAGCGGGCCCGTCGGGGTTATTGAGCAGTTCTTC. As protein: CASSRLISGPVGVIEQFF. The chain joins TRBV4-1 to TRBJ2-1; 7 positions match TRBD2. Germline values: CDR1 MGHRA, CDR2 YSYEKL. V was clipped by 4 bases and J by 9 bases; unmatched bases: 21. The CDR3 runs 18 residues.

This clone was recorded only once. Other DNA variants within this sample encode the same CDR3. This chain joins TRBV5-8 and TRBJ2-7, with 7 bases fitting TRBD2. Germline V gene data show CDR1 as SGHTS and CDR2 as YDEGEE. The CDR3 sequence is 14 residues long. Trimming cost V 0 bases and J 4 bases; bases outside gene matches: 4. This CDR3 reads CASSLEGGVYEQYF. CDR3 DNA: TGTGCCAGCAGCTTGGAGGGAGGGGTATACGAGCAGTACTTC. Full variable domain (missing parts from reference TRBV5-8 and TRBJ2-7): EAGVTQSPTHLIKTRGQQATLRCSPISGHTSVYWYQQALGLGLQFLLWYDEGEERNRGNFPPRFSGRQFPNYSSELNVNALELEDSALYLCASSLEGGVYEQYFGPGTRLTVT.

The J gene is TRBJ1-6, the V gene TRBV5-1; possible D gene TRBD1, 5 bases. Trimming cost V 1 base and J 7 bases, with 18 bases left between them. CDR3 length equals 17 residues. Germline V lookup: CDR1 SGHRS, CDR2 YFSETQ. CDR3 sequence (DNA): TGCGCCAGCAGCTTGTCGGACAACTCCTTTCGCAATTCACCCCTCCACTTT. This encodes CASSLSDNSFRNSPLHF.

V usage is TRBV6-5 and J usage is TRBJ1-1; D might be TRBD1 (6 bases). The V gene lost 5 bases and the J gene lost 4 bases, with 14 bases spanning the gap. The CDR3 is 14 residues long. Germline CDR1 MNHEY, CDR2 SVGAGI. DNA for the CDR3: TGTGCCAGCAGTATCGACAGGCGTGCCACTGAAGCTTTCTTT. It yields the protein CASSIDRRATEAFF.

The gene calls are TRBV25-1 and TRBJ1-6, with unresolved D. Germline assignment: CDR1 MGHDK and CDR2 SYGVNS. The CDR3 loop spans 14 amino acids. V lost 7 bases and J lost 4, with 11 bases in between. The CDR3 protein is CASKASGYNSPLHF. CDR3 nucleotide sequence: TGTGCCAGCAAAGCGAGTGGGTATAATTCACCCCTCCACTTT.

As to this clone: This same CDR3 is encoded by further DNA sequences in the sample. The rearrangement links TRBV5-6 to TRBJ1-5; D remains unclear. Trimming removed 1 base at V and 0 bases at J, with 8 bases between. The germline V gene has CDR1 SGHDT and CDR2 YYEEEE. This CDR3 contains 15 residues. The CDR3 nucleotides read TGTGCCAGCAGCTTGAGGCGGATTAGCAATCAGCCCCAGCATTTT. Protein: CASSLRRISNQPQHF.

On this clone: The sample carries other DNA sequences with the same CDR3. The genes are TRBV5-1 and TRBJ2-3; D ambiguous. V lost 0 bases to trimming and J lost 4 bases, with 9 bases between them. Germline V gives CDR1 SGHRS, CDR2 YFSETQ. The CDR3 runs to 14 residues. The CDR3 bases are TGCGCCAGCAGCTTGGTAGGAGTCGCAGATACGCAGTATTTT. Encoded protein: CASSLVGVADTQYF.

Here the CDR3 DNA reads TGTGCCAGCAGCTTGGGGGAGCGGGAGAGGCCATACGAGCAGTACTTC. It translates to CASSLGERERPYEQYF. The J gene is TRBJ2-7, the V gene TRBV5-6, with 8 bases fitting TRBD2. The V and J ends lost 0 bases and 4 bases, in that order; junction bases with no gene match: 9. This CDR3 is 16 amino acids long. Germline CDR1 SGHDT, CDR2 YYEEEE.

The J gene is TRBJ1-5, the V gene TRBV2; D is perhaps TRBD1 (6 bases). Trimming cost V 0 bases and J 10 bases, with 16 bases left between them. Germline V gene data show CDR1 as SNHLY and CDR2 as FYNNEI. The CDR3 runs to 15 residues. CDR3 residues: CASSEARQAREPQHF. Written as DNA, the CDR3 is TGTGCCAGCAGTGAAGCGAGACAGGCTCGGGAACCCCAGCATTTT.

V gene TRBV18 combines with J gene TRBJ2-7; no reliable D call. Germline CDR1 reads KGHSH; CDR2 reads LQKENI. The V and J ends lost 4 bases and 2 bases respectively, with 15 bases between them. The CDR3 runs to 15 residues. DNA for the CDR3: TGTGCCAGCTCACTCGGACCGAGTTCTGCCTACGAGCAGTACTTC. Amino acid sequence: CASSLGPSSAYEQYF.

On this clone: The identical CDR3 is also encoded by other nucleotide sequences in the sample. The V call is TRBV6-5, the J call TRBJ2-7; 11 nucleotides match TRBD1. V lost 6 bases, J lost 3 bases, and 7 bases stayed unmatched. The CDR3 totals 15 residues. CDR1 and CDR2 (germline): MNHEY, SVGAGI. The CDR3 region is CASRSTGTGGYEQYF. For the CDR3, the DNA is TGTGCCAGCAGATCCACCGGGACAGGGGGCTACGAGCAGTACTTC.

The chain uses TRBV6-5 and TRBJ2-5; TRBD2 might be the D (6 bases). V was shortened by 6 bases and J by 4 bases, with 18 bases between the two germline ends. Germline CDR1 reads MNHEY; CDR2 reads SVGAGI. The length of the CDR3 is 15 residues. CDR3 residues: CASSRMHGGGETQYF. The CDR3 DNA follows: TGTGCCAGCAGCCGGATGCATGGGGGAGGAGAGACCCAGTACTTC.

The rearrangement links TRBV5-8 to TRBJ2-2; D gene uncertain. The CDR3 has 17 residues. Trimming took off 0 bases at V and 9 bases at J, with 21 bases between the two ends. Germline V gene sequence: CDR1 SGHTS, CDR2 YDEGEE. The CDR3 coding sequence is TGTGCCAGCAGCTTGGCCTTCGGCACAAGCACCGGTAGGGAGCTGTTTTTT. It specifies CASSLAFGTSTGRELFF.